This T cell receptor beta chain was recorded in a study of circulating tumor DNA in untreated peripheral T-cell lymphoma (dated by TCRdb to 2020 to 2022). There are 15 amino acids in the CDR3, from cysteine to phenylalanine inclusive. The DNA shown is the 45-base CDR3, in frame from base 1. V and J are truncated by 3 bases and 5 bases respectively, leaving an intervening sequence of 13 bases. Per the germline V gene, MDHEN is the CDR1 and SYDVKM is the CDR2. Tumor-specific TCR clonotypes were identified by sequencing baseline tumor tissue collected before treatment. To monitor patients with peripheral T-cell lymphoma who were getting frontline treatment on a trial, the study applied next-generation sequencing to T-cell receptor sequences. Turning to this clone: Its binding antigen is unknown. Base qualities are not provided; no much larger clone lies one nucleotide away.

Library creation used the immunoSEQ multiplex PCR assay. Held by TCRdb, this immuneACCESS table contains in-frame sequences only and omits some clones. Under half of the omission traces to an unresolved V gene where checked; the cause of the rest is unknown. This sample holds some 8,700 clones; 70% to 85% were observed only once. More than 2% of the sample goes to the ten largest clones. Beyond this particular receptor, the publication reports: Tumor-specific clonotypes turned up in roughly 73% of patients, identified from roughly 86% of baseline tissues and from about 70% of baseline serum samples.

The V gene is TRBV28 and the J gene is TRBJ1-4; the D gene is perhaps TRBD1, from 6 matching bases. The origin of this receptor is a human donor with peripheral T-cell lymphoma. Sequenced material: tumor tissue. The sequenced DNA is TGTGCCAGCAGTTTTGCCGGGACACAAAATGAAAAACTGTTTTTT. Its coded protein is CASSFAGTQNEKLFF.